Each of the 13 T cell receptor beta chains below was sequenced from the same sample in a study of response to subunit inactivated influenza vaccine. TCRdb reanalysed the RT-PCR reads using MiXCR and keeps one entry per CDR3 protein. In the table there are 200,000 to 300,000 distinct CDR3 sequences, 9% to 15% of which are singletons. Here the sequenced sample was non-naive T cells sorted from PBMCs, taken 14 to 15 days before vaccination. These receptors came from a man between 45 and 60 years old who received an inactivated influenza vaccine.

This clonotype was seen a few times. This chain joins TRBV28 and TRBJ1-5; TRBD1 might be the D (6 bases). The germline V gene has CDR1 MDHEN and CDR2 SYDVKM. The CDR3 is 14 residues long. The V end lost 5 bases, the J end lost 7 bases, and 15 bases lay between the germline ends. CDR3: CASSAGQRGQPQHF. The CDR3 DNA sequence: TGTGCCAGCAGTGCCGGACAGAGAGGACAGCCCCAGCATTTT.

The rearrangement uses TRBV6-2 or TRBV6-3 and TRBJ2-7; 9 nucleotides agree with TRBD1. Trimming cost V 6 bases and J 4 bases; bases outside gene matches: 4. The CDR3 is made up of 13 amino acids. Per germline, CDR1 MNHEY and CDR2 SVGEGT. In nucleotides, the CDR3 is TGTGCCAGCAGCCGGGACAGGGAGTACGAGCAGTACTTC. It encodes CASSRDREYEQYF.

This clonotype was detected many times. V gene TRBV12-3 or TRBV12-4 combines with J gene TRBJ2-7; TRBD2 aligns across 10 bases. V lost 6 bases to trimming and J lost 0 bases; unmatched junction nucleotides: 2. This CDR3 spans 14 amino acids. For the CDR3, the DNA is TGTGCCAGCAGGCCTAGCGGGAGCTCCTACGAGCAGTACTTC. Encoded protein: CASRPSGSSYEQYF.

This clonotype showed up just a few times. The rearrangement uses TRBV29-1 and TRBJ1-2, with D uncertain. Deletions cut 6 bases from V and 0 bases from J, with 5 bases between. Germline V CDR1 and CDR2: SQVTM, ANQGSEA. The CDR3 is 11 residues long. The CDR3 DNA follows: TGCAGCGTGGAAACTAACTATGGCTACACCTTC. Its translation is CSVETNYGYTF.

V usage is TRBV18 and J usage is TRBJ2-7, with 12 nucleotides matching TRBD1. Germline loops: CDR1 KGHSH, CDR2 LQKENI. V shed 5 bases, J shed 5 bases, and the junction held 7 bases outside the gene matches. This CDR3 has 15 amino acids. The CDR3 DNA reads as TGTGCCAGCTCAACGGGGACAGGGGGCTACAACGAGCAGTACTTC. Its translation is CASSTGTGGYNEQYF.

The V call is TRBV6-1, the J call TRBJ1-5; D is undetermined. V dropped 5 bases and J dropped 0 bases, with 14 bases sitting between them. This CDR3 comprises 16 residues. Germline values: CDR1 MNHNS, CDR2 SASEGT. The CDR3 protein is CASSPPPGDSNQPQHF. The CDR3 DNA sequence: TGTGCCAGCAGTCCACCCCCGGGAGATAGCAATCAGCCCCAGCATTTT.

V is TRBV20-1 and J is TRBJ2-7, with TRBD2 as a possible D gene (6 bases). Germline CDR1 is DFQATT and CDR2 is SNEGSKA (reference sequence). CDR3 length: 15 residues. Trimming took off 0 bases at V and 7 bases at J, with 19 bases between the two ends. The CDR3 reads CSARDSGLVTVEQYF. The CDR3 DNA is TGCAGTGCTAGAGATTCGGGACTCGTCACAGTTGAGCAGTACTTC.

The chain links TRBV6-2 or TRBV6-3 to TRBJ2-1; D unresolved. Germline loops: CDR1 MNHEY, CDR2 SVGEGT. This CDR3 is 13 amino acids long. Trimming stripped 0 bases from V and 4 bases from J, with 4 bases between. The CDR3 region has the DNA TGTGCCAGCAGTTACTCGCGGTACAATGAGCAGTTCTTC. This translates into CASSYSRYNEQFF.

This clonotype was counted ten times or more. The DNA of the CDR3 is TGTGCCAGCAGTCTCGACAGGGGCACGGGTGCGGCTTCCGAGCAGTACTTC. Its protein product is CASSLDRGTGAASEQYF. The chain carries TRBV28 and TRBJ2-7; TRBD1 matches at 8 bases. The ends lost 5 bases at V and 6 bases at J; junction bases unmatched: 18. The CDR3 runs 17 residues. Germline assignment: CDR1 MDHEN and CDR2 SYDVKM. Supplemented by reference TRBV28 and TRBJ2-7, the full variable domain reads DVKVTQSSRYLVKRTGEKVFLECVQDMDHENMFWYRQDPGLGLRLIYFSYDVKMKEKGDIPEGYSVSREKKERFSLILESASTNQTSMYLCASSLDRGTGAASEQYFGPGTRLTVT.

The rearrangement uses TRBV4-1 and TRBJ1-5; no firm D call. The germline V gene encodes CDR1 MGHRA and CDR2 YSYEKL. The CDR3 contains 13 residues. The V end lost 0 bases, the J end lost 9 bases, and 9 bases lay between the germline ends. CDR3 bases: TGCGCCAGCAGCCAAGATATGCAGCGGCCCCAGCATTTT. Amino acids: CASSQDMQRPQHF.

This clonotype was observed at least ten times. The chain has TRBV7-9 and TRBJ1-4, with D perhaps matching TRBD1 (6 bases). Germline V gene data show CDR1 as SEHNR and CDR2 as FQNEAQ (reference sequence). The V end lost 8 bases, the J end lost 4 bases, and 17 bases lay between the germline ends. This CDR3 has 15 amino acids. The CDR3 region has the DNA TGTGCCAGCCGTTCCAAGGACAGACTTAATGAAAAACTGTTTTTT. Its protein product is CASRSKDRLNEKLFF.

This clonotype was seen many times. The V gene is TRBV11-3, the J gene TRBJ2-5; TRBD1 is a possible D gene (6 bases). Deletions cut 1 base from V and 1 base from J, with 16 bases between. The CDR3 totals 17 residues. Looked up from germline, CDR1 is SGHNT and CDR2 is YENEEA. Here the CDR3 DNA reads TGTGCCAGCAGCTTAGGTCTCGGGACACACGTCCAAGAGACCCAGTACTTC. Translated, it gives CASSLGLGTHVQETQYF.

This clonotype was counted many times. V usage is TRBV5-1 and J usage is TRBJ2-3; 12 bases align to TRBD2. Germline V CDR1 and CDR2: SGHRS, YFSETQ. The CDR3 spans 16 residues. The V and J ends lost 3 bases and 1 base, in that order; junction bases with no gene match: 3. CDR3 protein: CASSSLAGGRTDTQYF. The CDR3 bases are TGCGCCAGCAGCTCACTAGCGGGGGGACGCACAGATACGCAGTATTTT. The variable domain in full, with the rest retrieved from reference TRBV5-1 and TRBJ2-3, is KAGVTQTPRYLIKTRGQQVTLSCSPISGHRSVSWYQQTPGQGLQFLFEYFSETQRNKGNFPGRFSGRQFSNSRSEMNVSTLELGDSALYLCASSSLAGGRTDTQYFGPGTRLTVL.